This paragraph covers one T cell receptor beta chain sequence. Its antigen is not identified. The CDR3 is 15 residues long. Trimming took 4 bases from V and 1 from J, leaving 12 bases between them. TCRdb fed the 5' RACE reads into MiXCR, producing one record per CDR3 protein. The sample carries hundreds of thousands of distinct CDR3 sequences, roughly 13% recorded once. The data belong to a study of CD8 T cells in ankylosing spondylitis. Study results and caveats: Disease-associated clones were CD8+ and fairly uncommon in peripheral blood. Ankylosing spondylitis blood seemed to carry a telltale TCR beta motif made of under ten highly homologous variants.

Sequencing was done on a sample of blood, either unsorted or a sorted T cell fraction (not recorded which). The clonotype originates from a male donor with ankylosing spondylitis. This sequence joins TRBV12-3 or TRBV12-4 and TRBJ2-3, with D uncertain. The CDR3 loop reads CASSSTVKGTDTQYF. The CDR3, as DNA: TGTGCCAGCAGTTCAACAGTAAAGGGCACAGATACGCAGTATTTT.